This entry describes one TCR beta chain. Clones were read by immunoSEQ multiplex PCR, and TCRdb kept only the in-frame ones, dropping some. Here the sample spans about 170,000 clones, 91% being singletons. Germline loops: CDR1 MNHEY, CDR2 SVGAGI. The CDR3 is made up of 14 amino acids. The ends were cut back, 2 bases at V and 8 bases at J, with 13 bases in the middle. The data derive from a study of control samples from healthy donors and cancer patients. The chain uses TRBV6-5 and TRBJ2-1, with TRBD2 as a possible D gene (7 bases). Material: blood. This sequence originates from a woman in her twenties or thirties in good health. In DNA, the CDR3 is TGTGCCAGCAGTTACGTGGGGGGGGGCGATGAGCAGTTCTTC. Protein product: CASSYVGGGDEQFF.